The T cell receptor (beta chain) described here comes from a study of blood T cell repertoires in COVID-19. Original analysis: The authors estimated nucleated cell counts from reference gene primer amplification. Sequencing used immunoSEQ multiplex PCR; TCRdb keeps in-frame clones, though not all of them. V and J calls and clone size are those listed in that table; D and trimming were worked out from the DNA. The profile shows more than 95,000 clones, 75% to 85% of them singletons. The source material was peripheral blood. The source of this sequence is a woman aged 70-85 years with acute or convalescent COVID-19.

Here the CDR3 reads CASSYMTYNSNQPQHF. CDR3 sequence (DNA): TGTGCCAGCAGTTACATGACATACAATAGCAATCAGCCCCAGCATTTT. The V call is TRBV6-2 or TRBV6-3, the J call TRBJ1-5; D unresolved. CDR1 and CDR2 (germline): MNHEY, SVGEGT. V lost 2 bases and J lost 0, with 11 bases in between. The CDR3 totals 16 residues.